Here is one T cell receptor (beta chain) with its context. Study processing details: Amplification from reference gene primers served as the basis for estimated nucleated cell counts. Data came from immunoSEQ multiplex PCR; TCRdb stores just in-frame clones and leaves some out. V and J calls and clone size are as listed in that table; D and trimming were resolved from the DNA. The sample comprises some 180,000 clones, more than 75% of which are singletons, and around 14% rests with the top ten. The trim removed 1 base at V and 1 base at J, leaving 3 bases unmatched. The CDR3 has 16 residues. The germline gives CDR1 PRHDT, CDR2 FYEKMQ (reference sequence). This specimen comes from a study of blood T cell repertoires in COVID-19. On the study more broadly: The analysed material was cDNA or gDNA that came from T cells, B-cell-depleted T cells, or PBMCs.

Within the 2 weeks before study entry, each person in the exposed group met a COVID-19 case. The clonotype originates from a man aged 60 to 75 who had been exposed to COVID-19. Sequencing was carried out using PBMCs or T cells enriched from blood (not recorded which). The chain joins TRBV13 to TRBJ2-1, with 8 bases matching TRBD2. CDR3 coding DNA: TGTGCCAGCAGCTTAGCAGCGGGAGTATCCTACAATGAGCAGTTCTTC. Protein: CASSLAAGVSYNEQFF.